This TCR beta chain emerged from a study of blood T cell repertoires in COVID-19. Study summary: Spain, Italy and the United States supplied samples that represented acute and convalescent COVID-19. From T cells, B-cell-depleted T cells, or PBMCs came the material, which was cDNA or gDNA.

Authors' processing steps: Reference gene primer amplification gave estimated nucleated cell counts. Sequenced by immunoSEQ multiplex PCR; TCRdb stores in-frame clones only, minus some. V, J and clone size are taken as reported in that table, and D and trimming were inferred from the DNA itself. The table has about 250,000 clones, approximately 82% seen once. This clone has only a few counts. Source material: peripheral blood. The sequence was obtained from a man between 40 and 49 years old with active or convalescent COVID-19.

CDR3 coding DNA: TGTGCCACCAGCAGAGGCCCTAGCGGGAGATCCGATGAGCAGTTCTTC. It codes for CATSRGPSGRSDEQFF. This chain uses TRBV15 with TRBJ2-1; 10 bases are shared with TRBD2. This CDR3 region has 16 residues. Germline V gene data show CDR1 as LNHNV and CDR2 as YYDKDF (reference sequence). Trimming removed 1 base from V and 8 bases from J; junction bases left unmatched: 8. The full variable domain, rest sourced from reference TRBV15 and TRBJ2-1, is DAMVIQNPRYQVTQFGKPVTLSCSQTLNHNVMYWYQQKSSQAPKLLFHYYDKDFNNEADTPDNFQSRRPNTSFCFLDIRSPGLGDTAMYLCATSRGPSGRSDEQFFGPGTRLTVL.